This is a list of T cell receptor beta chains from one sample in a study of technical replicates of blood from several donors. TCRdb's copy holds only in-frame clones and misses some; the assay was immunoSEQ multiplex PCR. In the table there are approximately 81,000 clones, more than 80% of which are singletons. Material: PBMCs. Source of these receptors: a human donor in good health. Some clones in this sample may be carry-over from other donors' samples. Each CDR3 is given with its conserved first and last residue. The D gene is left open where the match is weak. Size is omitted from some rows. Given values are once, few, many or a class for expanded clones.

d_call	v_call	j_call	clone_size	cdr3_aa	cdr3_nt
TRBD2	TRBV7-9	TRBJ2-5	.	CASSFPSGNRETQYF	TGTGCCAGCAGCTTCCCTAGCGGGAACAGGGAGACCCAGTACTTC
TRBD1	TRBV7-9	TRBJ1-1	.	CASSSGTGVTTEAFF	TGTGCCAGCAGCTCCGGGACAGGGGTTACCACTGAAGCTTTCTTT
TRBD1	TRBV27	TRBJ1-1	.	CASSLRGQGRAEAFF	TGTGCCAGCAGTTTGAGGGGACAGGGGAGGGCTGAAGCTTTCTTT
.	TRBV7-2	TRBJ2-3	.	CASSLRGRTDTQYF	TGTGCCAGCAGCTTAAGAGGGAGAACAGATACGCAGTATTTT
.	TRBV7-9	TRBJ2-2	once	CASSLLGSLTGELFF	TGTGCCAGCAGCTTATTGGGCAGCCTCACCGGGGAGCTGTTTTTT
.	TRBV7-7	TRBJ2-2	.	CASSPGNTGELFF	TGTGCCAGCAGCCCGGGGAACACCGGGGAGCTGTTTTTT
TRBD1	TRBV7-6	TRBJ2-7	few	CASSLWTGSSYEQYF	TGTGCCAGCAGCCTTTGGACAGGGTCAAGCTACGAGCAGTACTTC
TRBD2	TRBV29-1	TRBJ2-1	.	CSVEGLAGEPYNEQFF	TGCAGCGTTGAAGGACTAGCGGGGGAACCCTACAATGAGCAGTTCTTC
.	TRBV19	TRBJ1-1	.	CASRTGNTEAFF	TGTGCCAGTAGGACAGGGAACACTGAAGCTTTCTTT
.	TRBV10-3	TRBJ1-1	once	CAISSGQNTEAFF	TGTGCCATCAGCTCGGGACAGAACACTGAAGCTTTCTTT
TRBD1	TRBV7-2	TRBJ1-5	once	CASSKDRVRHSNQPQHF	TGTGCCAGCAGCAAGGACAGGGTGAGACATAGCAATCAGCCCCAGCATTTT
.	TRBV6-5	TRBJ2-7	.	CASSYSYRTYEQYF	TGTGCCAGCAGTTACTCCTACAGAACCTACGAGCAGTACTTC
.	TRBV4-1	TRBJ2-2	.	CASSQQMRQPNTGELFF	TGCGCCAGCAGCCAACAGATGAGACAGCCGAACACCGGGGAGCTGTTTTTT
TRBD2	TRBV6-4	TRBJ2-1	.	CASSGLAGLHNEQFF	TGTGCCAGCAGCGGACTAGCGGGACTGCACAATGAGCAGTTCTTC
.	TRBV14	TRBJ1-3	.	CASSLRGSGNTIYF	TGTGCCAGCAGCCTTCGGGGCTCTGGAAACACCATATATTTT
.	TRBV7-8	TRBJ1-3	.	CASSPTTRQGNTIYF	TGTGCCAGCAGCCCGACGACTAGGCAAGGAAACACCATATATTTT
TRBD1	TRBV9	TRBJ2-7	.	CASSVTGTDYEQYF	TGTGCCAGCAGCGTCACCGGGACAGACTACGAGCAGTACTTC
TRBD1	TRBV6-5	TRBJ2-1	.	CASSYSRTGNNEQFF	TGTGCCAGCAGTTACTCGAGGACAGGCAACAATGAGCAGTTCTTC
.	TRBV9	TRBJ2-3	.	CASSVVPPGTQYF	TGTGCCAGCAGCGTAGTCCCACCCGGTACGCAGTATTTT
TRBD1	TRBV5-1	TRBJ1-3	.	CASSRDREGNTIYF	TGCGCCAGCAGCCGGGACAGGGAAGGAAACACCATATATTTT
.	TRBV6-5	TRBJ2-5	.	CASAEGRQETQYF	TGTGCCAGCGCGGAGGGGCGACAAGAGACCCAGTACTTC
.	TRBV30	TRBJ1-1	.	CAGGRRAVNTEAFF	TGTGCCGGGGGTCGGAGGGCGGTGAACACTGAAGCTTTCTTT
TRBD1	TRBV2	TRBJ2-1	.	CASSPGTDNEQFF	TGTGCCAGCAGTCCCGGGACAGACAATGAGCAGTTCTTC
.	TRBV30	TRBJ1-5	.	CAWSYFYSNQPQHF	TGTGCCTGGAGTTACTTCTATAGCAATCAGCCCCAGCATTTT
TRBD2	TRBV6-1	TRBJ2-1	.	CAAPGLDTDEQFF	TGTGCCGCACCGGGACTAGATACCGATGAGCAGTTCTTC
.	TRBV5-1	TRBJ2-7	few	CASSSSSDSYEQYF	TGCGCCAGCAGCTCCTCTAGTGACTCCTACGAGCAGTACTTC